This T cell receptor beta chain is drawn from a study of CD4 T cells in relation to SARS-CoV-2 and coronaviruses. The CDR3 contains 14 residues. CDR1 and CDR2 from the germline V gene are LGHNA and YNFKEQ. Trimming stripped 0 bases from V and 2 bases from J, with 8 bases between. Here immunoSEQ multiplex PCR was the method, and the copy in TCRdb shows in-frame clones only, minus some. In the table there are tens of thousands of clones, 75% to 90% of which are singletons. In regard to this clone: Its antigen is as yet unknown.

Findings and caveats of the study: Monoreactive clones expanded significantly more to SARS-CoV-2 than crossreactive clones did. In roughly 65% of donors, memory CD4+ clonotypes crossrecognized SARS-CoV-2 and at least one common cold coronavirus spike.

The sample comprised memory CD4+ T cells from PBMCs. The sequence derives from an adult with COVID-19. This chain links TRBV4-2 with TRBJ2-7; a possible D gene is TRBD2 (5 bases). As DNA, the CDR3 is TGTGCCAGCAGCCAAGAACTAGGCCCCTACGAGCAGTACTTC. Residues: CASSQELGPYEQYF.